What follows describes a single T cell receptor (beta chain). What it binds is unknown. Cells were stimulated with overlapping HIV-1 Gag 15-mer peptides. Memory cells lacking CD40L and CD69 with high CD45RO were sorted. This specimen belongs to a study of persistence of HIV-infected CD4 T cells. Per germline, CDR1 MNHEY and CDR2 SVGAGI. The CDR3 is 11 amino acids. The V and J ends lost 6 bases and 5 bases respectively, with 7 bases between them. The libraries were made with immunoSEQ version 4 in survey mode. The protocol was immunoSEQ multiplex PCR, while the TCRdb copy is restricted to in-frame clones and leaves out a portion. The sample has about 35,000 clones, over 65% seen once; the top ten hold around 5.4%.

The sample consisted of cultured CD4+ T cells from PBMCs, taken from a patient who received antiretroviral therapy. This receptor was obtained from an adult with HIV. The donor label of this sample is uncertain. The genes are TRBV6-5 and TRBJ1-1; D is possibly TRBD1 (5 bases). DNA of the CDR3: TGTGCCAGCAGCCCAGGGACTGAAGCTTTCTTT. It is translated as CASSPGTEAFF.